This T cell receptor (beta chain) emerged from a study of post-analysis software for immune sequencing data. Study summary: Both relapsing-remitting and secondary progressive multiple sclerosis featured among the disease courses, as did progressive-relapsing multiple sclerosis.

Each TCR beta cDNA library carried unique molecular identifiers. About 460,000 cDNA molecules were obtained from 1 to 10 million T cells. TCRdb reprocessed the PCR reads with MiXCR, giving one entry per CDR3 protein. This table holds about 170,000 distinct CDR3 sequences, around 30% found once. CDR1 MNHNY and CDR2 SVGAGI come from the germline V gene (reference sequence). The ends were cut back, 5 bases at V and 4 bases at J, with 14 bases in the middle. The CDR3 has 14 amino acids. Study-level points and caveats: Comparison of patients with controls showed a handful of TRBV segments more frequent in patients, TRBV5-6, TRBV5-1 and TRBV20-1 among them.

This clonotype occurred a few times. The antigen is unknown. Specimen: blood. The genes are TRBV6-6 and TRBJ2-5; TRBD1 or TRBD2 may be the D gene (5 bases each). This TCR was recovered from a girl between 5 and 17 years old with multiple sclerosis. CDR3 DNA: TGTGCCAGCAGTCCGACAACTGGGGGAGAGACCCAGTACTTC. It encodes CASSPTTGGETQYF.